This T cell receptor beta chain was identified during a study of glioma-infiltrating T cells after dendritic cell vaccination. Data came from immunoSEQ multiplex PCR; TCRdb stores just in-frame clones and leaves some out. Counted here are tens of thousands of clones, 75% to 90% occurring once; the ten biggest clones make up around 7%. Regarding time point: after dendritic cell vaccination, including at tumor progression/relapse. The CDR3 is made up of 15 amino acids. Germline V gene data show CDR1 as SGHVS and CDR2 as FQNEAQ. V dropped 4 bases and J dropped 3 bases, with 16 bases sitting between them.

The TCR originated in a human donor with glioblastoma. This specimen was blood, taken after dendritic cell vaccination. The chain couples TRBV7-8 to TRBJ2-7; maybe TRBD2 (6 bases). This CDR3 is CASSYDVGGSYEQYF. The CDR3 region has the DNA TGTGCCAGCAGCTACGACGTTGGAGGGAGCTACGAGCAGTACTTC.